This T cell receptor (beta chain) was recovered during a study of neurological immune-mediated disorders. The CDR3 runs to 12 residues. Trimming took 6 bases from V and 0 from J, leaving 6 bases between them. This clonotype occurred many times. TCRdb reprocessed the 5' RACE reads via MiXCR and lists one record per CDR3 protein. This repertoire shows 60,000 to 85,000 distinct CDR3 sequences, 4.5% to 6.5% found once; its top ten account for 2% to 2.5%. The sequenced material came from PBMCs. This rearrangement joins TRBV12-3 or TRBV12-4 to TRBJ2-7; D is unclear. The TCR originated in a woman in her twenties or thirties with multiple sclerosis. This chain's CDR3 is CASSPSSYEQYF. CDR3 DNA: TGTGCCAGCAGCCCGAGCTCCTACGAGCAGTACTTC.